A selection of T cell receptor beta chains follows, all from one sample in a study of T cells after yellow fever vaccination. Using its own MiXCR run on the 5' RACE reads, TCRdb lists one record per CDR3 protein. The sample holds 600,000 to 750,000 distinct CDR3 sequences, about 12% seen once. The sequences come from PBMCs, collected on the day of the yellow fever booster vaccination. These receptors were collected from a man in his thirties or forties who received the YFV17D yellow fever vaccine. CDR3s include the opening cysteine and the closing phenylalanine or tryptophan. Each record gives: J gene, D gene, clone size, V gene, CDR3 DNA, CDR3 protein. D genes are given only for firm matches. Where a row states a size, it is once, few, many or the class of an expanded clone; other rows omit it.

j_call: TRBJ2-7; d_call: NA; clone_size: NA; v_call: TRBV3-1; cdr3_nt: TGTGCCAGCAGCCACTCGTCTACAGGCTTCTACGAGCAGTACTTC; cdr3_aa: CASSHSSTGFYEQYF
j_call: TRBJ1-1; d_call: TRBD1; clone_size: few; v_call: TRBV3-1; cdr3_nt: TGTGCCAGCAGCCTTTACAGGGGCGAAAACACTGAAGCTTTCTTT; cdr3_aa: CASSLYRGENTEAFF
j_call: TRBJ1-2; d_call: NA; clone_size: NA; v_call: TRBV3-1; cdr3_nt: TGTGCCAGCAGCCAAGATCCGGTCTTCGGGCCCCTCTATGGCTACACCTTC; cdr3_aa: CASSQDPVFGPLYGYTF
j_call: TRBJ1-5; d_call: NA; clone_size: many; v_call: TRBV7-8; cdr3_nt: TGTGCCAGCAGCTTCGGGCCAGCAAGAAATAGCAATCAGCCCCAGCATTTT; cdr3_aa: CASSFGPARNSNQPQHF
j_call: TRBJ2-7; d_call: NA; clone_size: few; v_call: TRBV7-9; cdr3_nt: TGTGCCAGCAGCCGGGGACAGGCGGGAGCTCCCGAGCAGTACTTC; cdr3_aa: CASSRGQAGAPEQYF
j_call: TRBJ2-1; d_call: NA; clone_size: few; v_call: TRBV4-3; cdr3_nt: TGCGCCAGCAGCCAACGGGCGGGATTTGTACAGTTCTTC; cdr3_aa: CASSQRAGFVQFF
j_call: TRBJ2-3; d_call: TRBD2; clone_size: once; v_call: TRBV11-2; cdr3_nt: TGTGCCAGCAGCTTAGCGGGCGGGAGCAGGACAGATACGCAGTATTTT; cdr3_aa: CASSLAGGSRTDTQYF
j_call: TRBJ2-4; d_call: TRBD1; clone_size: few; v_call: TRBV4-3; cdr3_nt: TGCGCCAGCAGCCAGCGGATGGGGACAGGGGTAGCCAAAAACATTCAGTACTTC; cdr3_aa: CASSQRMGTGVAKNIQYF
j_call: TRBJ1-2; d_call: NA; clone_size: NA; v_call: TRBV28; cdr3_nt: TGTGCCAGCTTACTACATTTAAGAAGCCGGGGCTACACCTTC; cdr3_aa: CASLLHLRSRGYTF
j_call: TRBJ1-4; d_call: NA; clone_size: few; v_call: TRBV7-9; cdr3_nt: TGTGCCAGCAGCTCGGATTTTTCGAAACTGTTTTTT; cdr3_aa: CASSSDFSKLFF
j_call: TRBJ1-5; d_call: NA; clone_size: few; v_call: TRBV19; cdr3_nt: TGTGCCAGTAGTTTCCCAGAGGATCAGCCCCAGCATTTT; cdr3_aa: CASSFPEDQPQHF
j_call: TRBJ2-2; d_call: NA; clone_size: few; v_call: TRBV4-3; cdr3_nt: TGCGCCAGCAGCCAAACACTAGCACGACTCGGGGAGCTGTTTTTT; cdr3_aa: CASSQTLARLGELFF
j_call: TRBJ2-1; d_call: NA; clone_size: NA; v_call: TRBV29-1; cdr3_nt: TGCAGCGTCCGGGACTTACGTCTCAATGAGCAGTTCTTC; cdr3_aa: CSVRDLRLNEQFF
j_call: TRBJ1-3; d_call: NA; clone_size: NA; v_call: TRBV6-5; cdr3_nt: TGTGCCAGCAGTCAGGGTGGAAACACCATATATTTT; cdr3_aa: CASSQGGNTIYF
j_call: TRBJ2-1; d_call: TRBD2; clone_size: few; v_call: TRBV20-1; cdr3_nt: TGCAGTGCTAGGGACCCGTTCGGACTAGCGGGAGATGAGCAGTTCTTC; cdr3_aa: CSARDPFGLAGDEQFF
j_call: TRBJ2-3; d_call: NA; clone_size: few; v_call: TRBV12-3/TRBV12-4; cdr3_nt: TGTGCCAGCAGCCCCTCGAGGGTGCAGTATTTT; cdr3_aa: CASSPSRVQYF
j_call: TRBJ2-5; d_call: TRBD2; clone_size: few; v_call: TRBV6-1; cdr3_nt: TGTGCCAGCAGAGTGGGACTACAAGAGACCCAGTACTTC; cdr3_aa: CASRVGLQETQYF
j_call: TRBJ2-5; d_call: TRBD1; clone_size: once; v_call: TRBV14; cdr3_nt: TGTGCCAGCAGCCGCATGAGGGGGCGAGTCCAAGAGACCCAGTACTTC; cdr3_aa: CASSRMRGRVQETQYF
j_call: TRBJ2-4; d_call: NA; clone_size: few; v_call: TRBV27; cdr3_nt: TGTGCCAGCAGTTCCGTAGACCAAGGACCGCGGGCTCAGTACTTC; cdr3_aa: CASSSVDQGPRAQYF
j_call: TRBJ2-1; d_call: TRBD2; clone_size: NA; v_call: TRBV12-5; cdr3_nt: TGTGCTAGTGGTTTGGGGACTAGCGGGGGCTACAATGAGCAGTTCTTC; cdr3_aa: CASGLGTSGGYNEQFF
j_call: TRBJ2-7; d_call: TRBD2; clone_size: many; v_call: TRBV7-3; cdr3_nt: TGTGCCAGCAGCCCGGGACTAGCGGGAGAAGGGCAGTACTTC; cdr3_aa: CASSPGLAGEGQYF
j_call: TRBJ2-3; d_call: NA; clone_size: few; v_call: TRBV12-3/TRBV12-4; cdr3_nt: TGTGCCAGCAGGCCTGCCTCAGATACGCAGTATTTT; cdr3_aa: CASRPASDTQYF
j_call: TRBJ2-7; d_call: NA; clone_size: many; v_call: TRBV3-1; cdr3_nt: TGTGCCAGCAGCCAAAGGCTGCAGATGAACGAGCAGTACTTC; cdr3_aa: CASSQRLQMNEQYF
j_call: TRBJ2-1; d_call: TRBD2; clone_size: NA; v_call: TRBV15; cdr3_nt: TGTGCCACCAGCGGTATAGCGGGATATGAGCAGTTCTTC; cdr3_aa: CATSGIAGYEQFF
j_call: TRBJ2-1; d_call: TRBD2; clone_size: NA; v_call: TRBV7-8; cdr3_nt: TGTGCCAGCAGCTTAGAGCTAGCGGGAGGATTGCATGAGCAGTTCTTC; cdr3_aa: CASSLELAGGLHEQFF
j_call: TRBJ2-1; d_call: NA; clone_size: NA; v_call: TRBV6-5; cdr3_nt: TGTGCCAGCAGTTACGATCGGGGCGGGGTTACTGAGCAGTTCTTC; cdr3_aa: CASSYDRGGVTEQFF